This T cell receptor beta chain was observed in a study of regulatory T cells in long-lasting Graves disease. Study results and limitations: Peripheral blood was the sole material, not thyroid tissue.

The CDR3 contains 13 residues. CDR1 and CDR2 (germline): SQVTM, ANQGSEA. The germline V and J ends were trimmed by 6 bases and 3 bases, with 12 bases remaining between them. Construction of the TCR beta libraries employed iRepertoire HTBI primers in conjunction with Arm-PCR of CDR3 regions. Each CDR3 protein gets one entry after TCRdb re-called the multiplex PCR reads with MiXCR. The repertoire has 550,000 to 650,000 distinct CDR3 sequences, 15% to 20% of them found once; the top ten carry about 11%. The time point is: newly diagnosed GD, antithyroid drugs for less than 3 months. RNA extracted from PBMCs served as the sequencing template. With regard to this clonotype: Its antigen is currently unknown.

These data were likewise used in another study, on T cells in Graves' hyperthyroidism and ophthalmopathy. This second study notes: Stable hyperthyroidism was told apart from ophthalmopathy by a model built on 13 V-J features.

The genes are TRBV29-1 and TRBJ1-5; tentatively, D is TRBD1 (6 bases). The origin of this receptor is a man younger than 35 with Graves disease. This sample comprised peripheral blood mononuclear cells (PBMCs), obtained at new diagnosis, from a patient treated with antithyroid drugs. Written as DNA, the CDR3 is TGCAGCGTCCGACCAGGGGACAATCAGCCCCAGCATTTT. Protein product: CSVRPGDNQPQHF.